What follows are 25 T cell receptor beta chains derived from one specimen sequenced in a study of early T cells in non-severe SARS-CoV-2 infection. TCRdb redid the calling of the 5' RACE reads with MiXCR, one entry per CDR3 protein. The sample lists about 18,000 distinct CDR3 sequences, under 7.5% occurring once. The source material was whole blood. These receptors originate from an adult who was a healthcare worker with PCR-confirmed SARS-CoV-2 infection or an uninfected control (not recorded which).

As concerns this clonotype: A much larger clone is a single base away; this may be a read error. It is likely a read error, because the conserved phenylalanine at the end of the CDR3 is missing. The chain uses TRBV7-2 and TRBJ2-3; 9 positions agree with TRBD1. Germline loops: CDR1 SGHTA, CDR2 FQGNSA. The CDR3 totals 15 residues. The junction had 5 bases not matched to a gene; V was cut back by 5 bases and J by 2 bases. CDR3 sequence: CASSPGQGHTDTQYS. The CDR3 region has the DNA TGTGCCAGCAGCCCAGGACAGGGGCACACAGATACGCAGTATTCT.

This clonotype was recorded a few times. The rearrangement links TRBV7-9 to TRBJ2-3; D gene uncertain. From germline, CDR1 is SEHNR and CDR2 FQNEAQ (reference sequence). The CDR3 extends over 14 amino acids. V lost 3 bases to trimming and J lost 2 bases, with 9 bases between them. CDR3 amino acids: CASSFRVNTDTQYF. The DNA for the CDR3 is TGTGCCAGCAGCTTCCGCGTAAACACAGATACGCAGTATTTT.

This clonotype has at least ten counts. The chain employs TRBV9 and TRBJ2-1, with D possibly being TRBD2 (6 bases). The ends were cut back, 2 bases at V and 10 bases at J, with 13 bases in the middle. This CDR3 region has 13 residues. Germline loops: CDR1 SGDLS, CDR2 YYNGEE. The CDR3 DNA sequence: TGTGCCAGCAGCGTGGGACTCCTCGACGAGCAGTTCTTC. Translated: CASSVGLLDEQFF.

This clonotype has a handful of counts. For the CDR3, the DNA is TGCGCCAGCCAGGCCAGCGGCGGTGAGCAGTTCTTC. It specifies CASQASGGEQFF. The rearrangement joins TRBV5-1 to TRBJ2-1; D might be TRBD2 (5 bases). Between the trimmed V and J ends, which lost 7 bases and 9 bases, there was a span of 14 bases. Germline assignment: CDR1 SGHRS and CDR2 YFSETQ. This CDR3 region has 12 residues.

This clonotype was seen many times. This chain connects TRBV19 to TRBJ2-7; 7 nucleotides match TRBD2. Germline CDR1 and CDR2: LNHDA and SQIVND (reference sequence). Germline trimming cut 3 bases from V and 4 bases from J; bases unmatched to any gene: 6. This CDR3 comprises 14 residues. CDR3 DNA: TGTGCCAGTAGTATGGGAGGGCTCGGGTACGAGCAGTACTTC. Translated: CASSMGGLGYEQYF.

In this sample, this clonotype turned up many times. The chain combines TRBV18 with TRBJ2-1, with a possible D match to TRBD1 (6 bases). Trimming removed 1 base at V and 6 bases at J, with 16 bases between. CDR1 is KGHSH, CDR2 LQKENI, per germline. This CDR3 comprises 16 residues. Written as DNA, the CDR3 is TGTGCCAGCTCACCACGGGACACCTACCCCGGCAATGAGCAGTTCTTC. Protein sequence: CASSPRDTYPGNEQFF. The full variable domain, rest sourced from reference TRBV18 and TRBJ2-1, is NAGVMQNPRHLVRRRGQEARLRCSPMKGHSHVYWYRQLPEEGLKFMVYLQKENIIDESGMPKERFSAEFPKEGPSILRIQQVVRGDSAAYFCASSPRDTYPGNEQFFGPGTRLTVL.

This clonotype was seen many times. The chain links TRBV13 to TRBJ1-2; 8 bases map to TRBD1. This CDR3 contains 15 residues. The ends lost 2 bases at V and 0 bases at J; junction bases unmatched: 2. Germline CDR1 and CDR2: PRHDT and FYEKMQ (reference sequence). The CDR3 DNA is TGTGCCAGCAGCTTATGGGACAGGCCTAACTATGGCTACACCTTC. Residues: CASSLWDRPNYGYTF.

This chain links TRBV18 with TRBJ2-7, with TRBD2 matching over 14 bases. Germline CDR1 and CDR2: KGHSH and LQKENI. V shed 4 bases and J 6 bases; nucleotides not matched to a gene: 5. The CDR3 runs to 15 residues. The CDR3 DNA follows: TGTGCCAGCTCACAAGGGACTAGCGGGAGCGGCGAGCAGTACTTC. Translated, it gives CASSQGTSGSGEQYF.

This clonotype has at least ten counts. This chain uses TRBV28 with TRBJ2-7, with D perhaps matching TRBD1 (5 bases). Germline assignment: CDR1 MDHEN and CDR2 SYDVKM. V lost 9 bases and J lost 3, with 15 bases in between. CDR3 length: 13 amino acids. The DNA of the CDR3 is TGTGCCAGTCTAGGGGTCTTATACTACGAGCAGTACTTC. This sequence encodes CASLGVLYYEQYF.

In its sample, this clonotype was seen a few times. This chain uses TRBV5-6 with TRBJ2-1, with 7 nucleotides matching TRBD1. The CDR3 consists of 15 residues. V trimming: 0 bases; J trimming: 4 bases; junction bases outside the gene matches: 4. CDR1 is SGHDT and CDR2 is YYEEEE in the germline V gene. CDR3 region: CASSLDGTAYNEQFF. DNA of the CDR3: TGTGCCAGCAGCTTGGACGGGACAGCTTACAATGAGCAGTTCTTC.

In this sample, this clonotype turned up many times. The rearrangement joins TRBV5-1 to TRBJ1-1; D ambiguous. V gave up 5 bases and J gave up 4 bases, with 18 bases separating them. CDR1 and CDR2 (germline): SGHRS, YFSETQ. The CDR3 totals 15 residues. DNA for the CDR3: TGCGCCAGCAGTCCCGCCCGGGGATTGGGCACTGAAGCTTTCTTT. Translated, it gives CASSPARGLGTEAFF.

This clonotype occurred many times. The chain links TRBV6-6 to TRBJ2-1; 8 bases match TRBD1. The junction had 4 bases not matched to a gene; V was cut back by 5 bases and J by 4 bases. There are 14 residues in the CDR3. CDR1 is MNHNY and CDR2 is SVGAGI in the germline V gene (reference sequence). The CDR3 DNA follows: TGTGCCAGCAGTAACGGACAGGGATACAATGAGCAGTTCTTC. Translation: CASSNGQGYNEQFF.

There are many counts of this clonotype. The genes are TRBV13 and TRBJ2-1, with 10 positions matching TRBD2. Germline CDR1 reads PRHDT; CDR2 reads FYEKMQ (reference sequence). Trimming removed 4 bases from V and 5 bases from J; junction bases left unmatched: 5. The CDR3 has 15 residues. The CDR3 DNA follows: TGTGCCAGCAGCTATAGCGGGAGGAGGAACAATGAGCAGTTCTTC. This encodes CASSYSGRRNNEQFF.

This chain uses TRBV11-1 with TRBJ1-1; no firm D call. CDR3 length: 13 residues. Trimming took 1 base from V and 1 from J, leaving 4 bases between them. Per germline, CDR1 SGHAT and CDR2 FQDESV (reference sequence). This CDR3 reads CASSLGENTEAFF. CDR3 DNA sequence: TGTGCCAGCAGCTTAGGAGAGAACACTGAAGCTTTCTTT.

This clonotype occurred many times. The chain combines TRBV5-5 with TRBJ2-2; 8 bases align to TRBD2. This CDR3 has 17 amino acids. Trimming cost V 4 bases and J 4 bases; bases outside gene matches: 12. Germline V lookup: CDR1 SGHKS, CDR2 YYEKEE (reference sequence). CDR3 amino acids: CASSIPGLGLSTGELFF. The CDR3 DNA reads as TGTGCCAGCAGCATCCCGGGACTAGGGCTCTCCACCGGGGAGCTGTTTTTT.

This clonotype was counted many times. This rearrangement joins TRBV7-8 to TRBJ2-1; 12 nucleotides align to TRBD2. The CDR3 spans 18 residues. CDR1 is SGHVS, CDR2 FQNEAQ, per germline. Trimming removed 4 bases from V and 5 bases from J; junction bases left unmatched: 12. The CDR3 loop is CASSSRTSGKRVNNEQFF. In nucleotides, the CDR3 is TGTGCCAGCAGCTCCAGGACTAGCGGGAAGCGAGTCAACAATGAGCAGTTCTTC.

The sample holds many counts of this clonotype. This chain connects TRBV14 to TRBJ2-7; D is unclear. V was cut by 0 bases and J by 2 bases, with 8 bases left in between. CDR1 is SGHDN, CDR2 FVKESK, per germline. This CDR3 is 14 amino acids long. CDR3 in DNA: TGTGCCAGCAGCCAAGAGGAAACGACCTACGAGCAGTACTTC. It codes for CASSQEETTYEQYF.

This clonotype appeared many times. The chain links TRBV11-3 to TRBJ2-1; D gene unclear. The germline CDR1 and CDR2 sequences are SGHNT and YENEEA. The CDR3 loop spans 15 amino acids. The V end lost 1 base, the J end lost 5 bases, and 12 bases lay between the germline ends. CDR3 amino acids: CASSLGALTDNEQFF. CDR3 DNA: TGTGCCAGCAGCTTAGGAGCACTAACCGACAATGAGCAGTTCTTC.

In its sample, this clonotype was seen a few times. The chain has TRBV7-3 and TRBJ2-2; 13 bases line up with TRBD2. The CDR3 totals 17 residues. The germline V gene has CDR1 SGHTA and CDR2 FQGTGA. V shed 5 bases, J shed 6 bases, and the junction held 9 bases outside the gene matches. The CDR3 region is CASSRDRTSGRSGELFF. In DNA form, the CDR3 reads TGTGCCAGCAGCCGAGACCGGACTAGCGGGAGATCCGGGGAGCTGTTTTTT.

The table lists this clonotype with many counts. The chain combines TRBV6-5 with TRBJ2-7, with 10 bases fitting TRBD1. V shed 3 bases, J shed 5 bases, and the junction held 4 bases outside the gene matches. The CDR3 is 14 amino acids. The germline gives CDR1 MNHEY, CDR2 SVGAGI. Here the CDR3 DNA reads TGTGCCAGCAGTTATAGGACAGGGGGAAACGAGCAGTACTTC. It yields the protein CASSYRTGGNEQYF.

This clonotype has ten or more counts. This chain uses TRBV5-1 with TRBJ2-1, with 9 bases that match TRBD1. Germline V gives CDR1 SGHRS, CDR2 YFSETQ. This CDR3 comprises 15 residues. V gave up 0 bases and J gave up 7 bases; unmatched junction bases: 5. CDR3 DNA: TGCGCCAGCAGCTTGGAAGGGACAGGGAAGAATGAGCAGTTCTTC. Its protein product is CASSLEGTGKNEQFF.

This clonotype was seen many times. The V gene is TRBV28, the J gene TRBJ2-1, with TRBD1 matching over 8 bases. The germline CDR1 and CDR2 sequences are MDHEN and SYDVKM. The CDR3 length is 14 residues. The trim removed 5 bases at V and 8 bases at J, leaving 8 bases unmatched. For the CDR3, the DNA is TGTGCCAGCAGTCAAGAGACAGGGGTGGATGAGCAGTTCTTC. Translating it yields CASSQETGVDEQFF. Complete variable domain (other parts from reference TRBV28 and TRBJ2-1): DVKVTQSSRYLVKRTGEKVFLECVQDMDHENMFWYRQDPGLGLRLIYFSYDVKMKEKGDIPEGYSVSREKKERFSLILESASTNQTSMYLCASSQETGVDEQFFGPGTRLTVL.

This clonotype qualifies as medium-sized. The rearrangement links TRBV29-1 to TRBJ2-1; D call uncertain. Germline lookup yields CDR1 SQVTM and CDR2 ANQGSEA. Trimming took 4 bases from V and 9 from J, leaving 13 bases between them. This CDR3 is 12 amino acids long. The CDR3 here is CSVGVLYGEQFF. The CDR3 bases are TGCAGCGTTGGGGTCCTCTATGGTGAGCAGTTCTTC.

This clonotype is categorized as medium-sized. The chain has TRBV19 and TRBJ2-1; 7 nucleotides align to TRBD1. CDR3 length equals 15 residues. Germline lookup yields CDR1 LNHDA and CDR2 SQIVND (reference sequence). V was clipped by 4 bases and J by 5 bases; unmatched bases: 8. The DNA for the CDR3 is TGTGCCAGTAGTAAAGTAGGGGGCGTCCACAATGAGCAGTTCTTC. It encodes CASSKVGGVHNEQFF.

This clonotype was observed many times. The chain carries TRBV6-1 and TRBJ2-2; a possible D gene is TRBD2 (6 bases). CDR1 MNHNS and CDR2 SASEGT come from the germline V gene. This CDR3 is 15 amino acids long. Trimming pared 1 base from V and 7 bases from J, leaving 13 bases between. The CDR3 loop reads CASSEVRGKGGELFF. Here the CDR3 DNA reads TGTGCCAGCAGTGAAGTCCGCGGGAAGGGCGGGGAGCTGTTTTTT.